This TCR beta chain was captured by sequencing in a study of glioma-infiltrating T cells after dendritic cell vaccination. Study-level background: Between about 2002 and 2013, patients got autologous tumor lysate-pulsed dendritic cell vaccines. At biweekly intervals, patients got three intradermal dendritic cell vaccine injections.

Looked up from germline, CDR1 is SGHDN and CDR2 is FVKESK. The CDR3 is 18 residues long. With 3 bases removed from V and 5 bases from J, the gap between germline ends came to 25 bases. To note about this clone: The antigen is undetermined.

Study results and caveats: Higher pretreatment TIL content predicted longer progression-free time and survival.

The primer mix had 60 V beta and 13 J beta primers. Libraries were prepared by immunoSEQ multiplex PCR; TCRdb keeps only in-frame clonotypes and omits some of them. The sample carries fewer than 35,000 clones, roughly 90% recorded once. The specimen comprised blood, sampled before dendritic cell vaccination. The chain is built from TRBV14 and TRBJ2-5; a possible D gene is TRBD2 (6 bases). This TCR was sampled from a human donor with glioblastoma. The CDR3 nucleotides read TGTGCCAGCAGCCACATGCAAGCCTCGGGGACTGGGTTGGAGACCCAGTACTTC. This encodes CASSHMQASGTGLETQYF.